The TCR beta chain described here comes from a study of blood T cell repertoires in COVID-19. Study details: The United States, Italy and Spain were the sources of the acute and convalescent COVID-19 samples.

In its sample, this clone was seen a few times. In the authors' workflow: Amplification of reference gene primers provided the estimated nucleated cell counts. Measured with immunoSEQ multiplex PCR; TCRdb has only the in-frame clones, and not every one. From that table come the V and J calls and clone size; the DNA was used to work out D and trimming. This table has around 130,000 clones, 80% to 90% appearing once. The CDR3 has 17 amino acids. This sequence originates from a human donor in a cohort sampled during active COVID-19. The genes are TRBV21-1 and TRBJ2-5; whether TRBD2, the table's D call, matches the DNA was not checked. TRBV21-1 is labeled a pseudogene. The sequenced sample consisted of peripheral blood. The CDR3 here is CASNSGIAGGPGETQYF. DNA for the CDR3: TGTGCCAGCAACAGCGGGATAGCGGGGGGGCCAGGGGAGACCCAGTACTTC.